The 25 T cell receptor beta chains listed next were all sequenced from one sample in a study of blood T cells in healthy people across ages. With a J-beta primer mix and a sample-barcoded 5' primer, a second PCR ran roughly 6 to 11 cycles. Each CDR3 protein is one row after TCRdb ran MiXCR on the 5' RACE reads. The sample includes about 2 million distinct CDR3 sequences, roughly 50% seen only once; the top ten take over 2%. Sample: blood. These receptors all stem from a woman aged 40 to 55 in good health.

The J gene is TRBJ2-4, the V gene TRBV7-9, with D uncertain. CDR3 length: 14 amino acids. V was clipped by 1 base and J by 13 bases, with 17 bases between them. The germline V gene encodes CDR1 SEHNR and CDR2 FQNEAQ (reference sequence). Here the CDR3 DNA reads TGTGCCAGCAGCTTAGATAGTACAGTCATTAGGCAGTACTTC. Encoded protein: CASSLDSTVIRQYF.

The chain has TRBV2 and TRBJ2-5; D unresolved. This CDR3 contains 16 residues. From germline, CDR1 is SNHLY and CDR2 FYNNEI. The V gene lost 0 bases and the J gene lost 5 bases, with 16 bases spanning the gap. The chain's CDR3 is CASSEAIGQPHETQYF. As DNA, the CDR3 is TGTGCCAGCAGTGAAGCGATTGGGCAGCCCCATGAGACCCAGTACTTC.

Points on this clonotype: It is likely a read error, because the conserved phenylalanine at the end of the CDR3 is missing. The rearrangement links TRBV28 to TRBJ2-7; 9 bases align to TRBD1. Losses at the gene ends were 6 bases for V and 10 bases for J; bases not matched to a gene: 10. The CDR3 runs 13 residues. Germline values: CDR1 MDHEN, CDR2 SYDVKM. The CDR3 region has the DNA TGTGCCAGCAGGAGGACAGGGGTCTGGGCCCAGTACTAC. It yields the protein CASRRTGVWAQYY.

This chain joins TRBV9 and TRBJ2-1; D is uncertain. Germline V gives CDR1 SGDLS, CDR2 YYNGEE. V lost 1 base to trimming and J lost 6 bases, with 14 bases between them. The CDR3 totals 15 residues. This chain's CDR3 is CASSVQPTTGNEQFF. As DNA, the CDR3 is TGTGCCAGCAGCGTACAGCCTACGACGGGCAATGAGCAGTTCTTC. Drawing the rest from reference TRBV9 and TRBJ2-1, the complete variable domain is DSGVTQTPKHLITATGQRVTLRCSPRSGDLSVYWYQQSLDQGLQFLIQYYNGEERAKGNILERFSAQQFPDLHSELNLSSLELGDSALYFCASSVQPTTGNEQFFGPGTRLTVL.

The chain has TRBV4-3 and TRBJ1-2, with 10 bases identical to TRBD1. Germline CDR1 LGHNA, CDR2 YSLEER. The CDR3 contains 17 residues. V lost 0 bases, J lost 8 bases, and 12 bases stayed unmatched. The CDR3 nucleotides read TGCGCCAGCAGCCAAGATTCCATTCGGACAGGGGGAAAGGGCTACACCTTC. Protein product: CASSQDSIRTGGKGYTF.

The chain combines TRBV28 with TRBJ1-1, with TRBD1 as a possible D gene (5 bases). The germline gives CDR1 MDHEN, CDR2 SYDVKM. The CDR3 runs to 18 residues. The V gene lost 3 bases and the J gene lost 3 bases, with 23 bases spanning the gap. The CDR3 loop reads CASSLGPGDSTFYTEAFF. The CDR3 DNA follows: TGTGCCAGCAGTTTGGGACCGGGGGACTCAACCTTCTACACTGAAGCTTTCTTT.

Comment on this clonotype: One end of the junction does not line up with germline, which may come from a read error. The V and J genes are TRBV7-8 and TRBJ2-5; D is perhaps TRBD2 (6 bases). From germline, CDR1 is SGHVS and CDR2 FQNEAQ. CDR3 size: 13 residues. CDR3 nucleotides: TGTGCCAGCAGCTATAAACCCCGGGAGACCCGGTACTTC. Residues: CASSYKPRETRYF.

This clonotype is a singleton in its sample. The chain joins TRBV15 to TRBJ2-4; a possible D gene is TRBD1 (5 bases). The J call may be wrong; the DNA end is better matched by TRBJ2-7. The CDR3 covers 15 residues. Germline CDR1 LNHNV, CDR2 YYDKDF (reference sequence). The CDR3 loop reads CATSRDGASSYEQYF. The CDR3, as DNA: TGTGCCACCAGCAGAGATGGGGCGTCCTCCTACGAGCAGTACTTC.

The CDR3 DNA reads as TGTGCCAGCAGCCTCGACACCTTAAAACAAGAGACCCAGTACTTC. Amino acids: CASSLDTLKQETQYF. The rearrangement joins TRBV7-2 to TRBJ2-5; no definite D call. CDR1 and CDR2 (germline): SGHTA, FQGNSA. V was shortened by 5 bases and J by 2 bases, with 15 bases between the two germline ends. This CDR3 has 15 residues.

This clonotype has a handful of counts. The chain links TRBV7-2 to TRBJ2-6, with unresolved D. The CDR3 is made up of 18 amino acids. Trimming pared 1 base from V and 2 bases from J, leaving 15 bases between. Germline V gene lookup returns CDR1 SGHTA and CDR2 FQGNSA. The CDR3 is CASSLVPLGDPGANVLTF. CDR3 coding DNA: TGTGCCAGCAGCTTAGTTCCACTGGGCGATCCTGGGGCCAACGTCCTGACTTTC.

This clonotype was seen once. The chain employs TRBV7-2 and TRBJ2-1; D possibly corresponds to TRBD2 (5 bases). Germline CDR1 is SGHTA and CDR2 is FQGNSA. The CDR3 is 14 amino acids. The V end lost 7 bases, the J end lost 9 bases, and 19 bases lay between the germline ends. The CDR3 DNA reads as TGTGCCAGCAATGTTGCTAGCTGGGATAGTGAGCAGTTCTTC. This codes for CASNVASWDSEQFF.

The chain uses TRBV24-1 and TRBJ2-3; the match to TRBD2 covers 15 bases. CDR1 and CDR2 from the germline V gene are KGHDR and SFDVKD. This CDR3 comprises 16 residues. The trim removed 4 bases at V and 3 bases at J, leaving 1 base unmatched. CDR3 bases: TGTGCCACCAGTGAGGGACTAGCGGGGGGTACAGATACGCAGTATTTT. Protein product: CATSEGLAGGTDTQYF.

The genes are TRBV5-5 and TRBJ2-4, with a possible D match to TRBD2 (6 bases). Near its end, the DNA agrees better with TRBJ2-7, so the J call may be wrong. There are 13 residues in the CDR3. CDR1 is SGHKS, CDR2 YYEKEE, per germline (reference sequence). In DNA form, the CDR3 reads TGTGCCAGCAGGGGACTCGAACTGCGCGAGCAGTACTTC. As protein: CASRGLELREQYF.

In DNA, the CDR3 is TGCAGTGCTGGAGGACAGGGAGTCCCAGATACGCAGTATTTT. Encoded protein: CSAGGQGVPDTQYF. The genes are TRBV20-1 and TRBJ2-3; 8 bases line up with TRBD1. V dropped 5 bases and J dropped 4; count of bases not matched to a gene: 8. CDR3 length equals 14 residues. The germline V gene has CDR1 DFQATT and CDR2 SNEGSKA (reference sequence).

The CDR3 reads CSASDSDRRKTEAFF. CDR3 nucleotide sequence: TGCAGTGCTAGCGATTCTGACAGGAGGAAGACTGAAGCTTTCTTT. The chain uses TRBV20-1 and TRBJ1-1, with D possibly being TRBD1 (6 bases). V gave up 3 bases and J gave up 5 bases, with 19 bases separating them. The CDR3 contains 15 residues. Germline V gene sequence: CDR1 DFQATT, CDR2 SNEGSKA (reference sequence).

The chain is built from TRBV5-1 and TRBJ2-7; no firm D call. Germline V gene sequence: CDR1 SGHRS, CDR2 YFSETQ. V lost 1 base and J 0 bases, leaving 14 bases between the germline ends. The CDR3 has 16 residues. The CDR3 nucleotides read TGCGCCAGCAGCTTGTCCGTCACCCCGAGCTCCTACGAGCAGTACTTC. Protein sequence: CASSLSVTPSSYEQYF.

This chain's CDR3 is CASSHRGVFTDTQYF. In DNA form, the CDR3 reads TGCGCCAGCAGCCACAGAGGTGTATTCACAGATACGCAGTATTTT. J is TRBJ2-3 and V is TRBV4-3; D is undetermined. V lost 3 bases, J lost 2 bases, and 12 bases lay in between. The CDR3 is 15 amino acids. Germline CDR1 LGHNA, CDR2 YSLEER.

V gene TRBV7-2 combines with J gene TRBJ2-1; 10 bases match TRBD2. V lost 5 bases to trimming and J lost 8 bases; unmatched junction nucleotides: 9. There are 15 residues in the CDR3. Germline CDR1 SGHTA, CDR2 FQGNSA. DNA of the CDR3: TGTGCCAGCAGCCTATCTAGCGGGGGTTCAGATGAGCAGTTCTTC. Amino acids: CASSLSSGGSDEQFF.

This clonotype was seen only a few times. This chain joins TRBV12-3 or TRBV12-4 and TRBJ2-2; no reliable D call. This CDR3 is built from 12 residues. Between the trimmed V and J ends, which lost 5 bases and 15 bases, there was a span of 16 bases. This chain's CDR3 is CASSPTPQVVFF. The CDR3 DNA reads TGTGCCAGCAGTCCGACCCCCCAAGTGGTGTTTTTT.

About this clonotype itself: Sequence at one end of the junction differs from germline and may be a read error. The chain carries TRBV5-1 and TRBJ2-1; the D is unclear. CDR1 and CDR2 from the germline V gene are SGHRS and YFSETQ. This CDR3 is 15 amino acids long. Written as DNA, the CDR3 is TGCGCTAGCAGCTCCTACAGTGTATCCTACAATGAGCAGTTCTTC. Translated: CASSSYSVSYNEQFF.

This clonotype was counted only a few times. The V gene is TRBV28, the J gene TRBJ2-7, with D maybe TRBD2 (6 bases). The CDR3 has 12 amino acids. V was pared by 8 bases and J by 5 bases, with 13 bases between. CDR1 is MDHEN and CDR2 is SYDVKM in the germline V gene. CDR3 sequence reads: CASASGGHEQYF. DNA for the CDR3: TGTGCCAGCGCATCCGGGGGACACGAGCAGTACTTC.

The V and J genes are TRBV2 and TRBJ2-5; TRBD2 might be the D (5 bases). Trimming removed 2 bases at V and 0 bases at J, with 10 bases between. Germline V gene lookup returns CDR1 SNHLY and CDR2 FYNNEI. The CDR3 loop spans 15 amino acids. The DNA for the CDR3 is TGTGCCAGCAGTGAAAGTCCCGGGGACCAAGAGACCCAGTACTTC. Protein: CASSESPGDQETQYF.

The chain links TRBV4-3 to TRBJ2-1, with a weak D call TRBD1 (6 bases). V lost 5 bases and J lost 15, with 17 bases in between. Germline CDR1 is LGHNA and CDR2 is YSLEER. The CDR3 contains 12 residues. CDR3 sequence: CASSSGPQGTFF. The CDR3 DNA reads as TGCGCCAGCAGCTCAGGTCCGCAGGGGACGTTCTTC.

V is TRBV7-2 and J is TRBJ2-7; no reliable D call. Gene TRBJ2-5 matches the end of the DNA better, so the J call may be wrong. The CDR3 runs to 13 residues. From germline, CDR1 is SGHTA and CDR2 FQGNSA. CDR3 DNA: TGTGCCAGCAGCCTAGGACCCATGGAGACCCAGTACTTC. Amino acid sequence: CASSLGPMETQYF.

The chain combines TRBV20-1 with TRBJ2-1; D possibly corresponds to TRBD2 (7 bases). CDR1 DFQATT and CDR2 SNEGSKA come from the germline V gene (reference sequence). CDR3 length: 12 amino acids. DNA of the CDR3: TGCAGCGCGCACGGGGGGCCCAATGAGCAGTTCTTC. It is translated as CSAHGGPNEQFF.